One sample yielded the 7 T cell receptor beta chains listed below, sequenced in a study of blood T cell repertoires in COVID-19 (TCRdb year 2020). Library preparation used the immunoSEQ multiplex PCR assay. In TCRdb, the immuneACCESS table is reduced to in-frame sequences with V and J assigned. These tables do not hold every clone; where another copy was compared, an unresolved V gene accounts for under half, and the others remain unexplained. The sample contains 200,000 to 250,000 clones, approximately 84% of them found a single time. Around 0.98% of the sample comes from the top ten. The sample was peripheral blood. The receptors shown here come from a man aged 40-49 years with acute or convalescent COVID-19.

The chain links TRBV4-2 to TRBJ1-1; TRBD1 matches 8 bases. V was clipped by 3 bases and J by 1 base; unmatched bases: 7. Germline CDR1 and CDR2: LGHNA and YNFKEQ. This CDR3 has 16 amino acids. The DNA of the CDR3 is TGTGCCAGCAGCCAGGCACACGGACAGGGGAACACTGAAGCTTTCTTT. Translating it yields CASSQAHGQGNTEAFF.

V gene TRBV11-3 combines with J gene TRBJ2-7; TRBD1 aligns across 8 bases. This CDR3 comprises 15 residues. Germline V gives CDR1 SGHNT, CDR2 YENEEA. With V trimmed by 5 bases and J by 3 bases, 9 bases remained unmatched. The CDR3 sequence is CASSQAGTGLYEQYF. CDR3 sequence (DNA): TGTGCCAGCAGCCAAGCCGGGACAGGCCTCTACGAGCAGTACTTC.

The V and J genes are TRBV5-5 and TRBJ2-3, with D possibly matching TRBD1 (5 bases). The V end was cut by 6 bases, the J end by 0 bases, with 14 bases between. This CDR3 spans 15 amino acids. Germline values: CDR1 SGHKS, CDR2 YYEKEE (reference sequence). CDR3 DNA: TGTGCCAGCATTTTCGTGGGGCCTAGCACAGATACGCAGTATTTT. Amino acids: CASIFVGPSTDTQYF.

The rearrangement joins TRBV3-1 (or the pseudogene TRBV3-2) to TRBJ2-1; D is perhaps TRBD1 (6 bases). The germline CDR1 and CDR2 sequences are LGHDT and YNNKEL (reference sequence). This CDR3 has 14 amino acids. The germline V and J ends were trimmed by 4 bases and 5 bases, with 12 bases remaining between them. The CDR3 loop reads CASSLRGPNNEQFF. CDR3 bases: TGTGCCAGCAGCCTCAGGGGTCCTAACAATGAGCAGTTCTTC.

This clone was counted only a few times. The V call is TRBV5-1, the J call TRBJ1-4; D remains ambiguous. Trimming removed 7 bases at V and 5 bases at J, with 18 bases between. CDR1 is SGHRS, CDR2 YFSETQ, per germline. The CDR3 is made up of 15 amino acids. In DNA form, the CDR3 reads TGCGCCAGCGCTCCGGATGAGGGCGCGAATGAAAAACTGTTTTTT. It is translated as CASAPDEGANEKLFF.

This chain's CDR3 is CASSQFETPDTEAFF. The CDR3 region has the DNA TGCGCCAGCAGTCAATTTGAGACACCCGACACTGAAGCTTTCTTT. J is TRBJ1-1 and V is TRBV23-1, with D uncertain. TRBV23-1 is filed as an ORF, its function uncertain. The V end was cut by 1 base, the J end by 3 bases, with 12 bases between. The CDR3 covers 15 residues.

This clone was seen once. The gene calls are TRBV5-4 and TRBJ1-4; 9 nucleotides match TRBD1. Germline lookup yields CDR1 SGHNT and CDR2 YYREEE (reference sequence). V shed 4 bases, J shed 4 bases, and the junction held 5 bases outside the gene matches. CDR3 length equals 15 residues. The DNA for the CDR3 is TGTGCCAGCAGCCCCACAGGGGGCATTAATGAAAAACTGTTTTTT. Its protein is CASSPTGGINEKLFF.